These 17 T cell receptor beta chains came from one sample sequenced in a study of regulatory T cells in long-lasting Graves disease. Building of the TCR beta libraries involved iRepertoire HTBI primers and Arm-PCR of CDR3 regions. TCRdb processed the multiplex PCR reads anew with MiXCR; each CDR3 protein has one entry. The sample yields almost 450,000 distinct CDR3 sequences, over 15% seen once. Time point defined: newly diagnosed GD, antithyroid drugs for less than 3 months. The TCR library was prepared using RNA isolated from PBMCs. These data are also associated with another study on T cells in Graves' hyperthyroidism and ophthalmopathy.

Sequences were derived from peripheral blood mononuclear cells (PBMCs), sampled at new diagnosis, from a patient treated with antithyroid drugs. The receptors derive from a woman aged 25-40 years with Graves disease.

V gene TRBV6-2 or TRBV6-3 combines with J gene TRBJ2-5, with D possibly being TRBD2 (5 bases). This CDR3 comprises 15 residues. Germline V gives CDR1 MNHEY, CDR2 SVGEGT. V dropped 11 bases and J dropped 4 bases, with 23 bases sitting between them. The CDR3 is CAGIIEGGGGETQYF. The DNA of the CDR3 is TGTGCCGGCATTATCGAGGGCGGCGGTGGAGAGACCCAGTACTTC.

There are many counts of this clonotype. The chain uses TRBV12-3 or TRBV12-4 and TRBJ1-4, with D possibly matching TRBD1 (5 bases). The CDR3 is 14 amino acids. Trimming removed 6 bases from V and 6 bases from J, with 14 bases in between. DNA of the CDR3: TGTGCCAGCAGCCCTCGACAGAGGGATGAAAAACTGTTTTTT. The encoded protein is CASSPRQRDEKLFF.

Notes on this clonotype: A much larger clone sits a single nucleotide away, making a read error possible. The V and J genes are TRBV2 and TRBJ1-1; D gene unclear. V lost 4 bases and J 6 bases, leaving 18 bases between the germline ends. There are 15 residues in the CDR3. Germline V CDR1 and CDR2: SNHLY, FYNNEI. The CDR3 sequence: CASSGETLNLAEAFF. The CDR3 nucleotides are TGTGCCAGCAGTGGTGAGACGCTTAATTTAGCTGAAGCTTTCTTT.

On this clonotype: Since a much larger clone is just one base distant, this may be a read error. The V gene is TRBV18, the J gene TRBJ2-7; D is unresolved. Germline loops: CDR1 KGHSH, CDR2 LQKENI. V shed 5 bases and J shed 6 bases, with 14 bases lying between them. CDR3 length equals 13 residues. CDR3 loop: CASSTRPGSEQYF. CDR3 nucleotide sequence: TGTGCCAGCTCAACGCGACCAGGTTCCGAGCAGTACTTC. The full variable domain, rest sourced from reference TRBV18 and TRBJ2-7, is NAGVMQNPRHLVRRRGQEARLRCSPMKGHSHVYWYRQLPEEGLKFMVYLQKENIIDESGMPKERFSAEFPKEGPSILRIQQVVRGDSAAYFCASSTRPGSEQYFGPGTRLTVT.

The sample holds many counts of this clonotype. The V and J genes are TRBV27 and TRBJ2-1; tentatively, D is TRBD1 (5 bases). The V gene's germline CDR1 is MNHEY and CDR2 SMNVEV (reference sequence). Trimming cost V 4 bases and J 2 bases, with 12 bases left between them. The CDR3 spans 15 residues. CDR3 bases: TGTGCCAGCAGTTCCAGGGTAGGCCCCTACAATGAGCAGTTCTTC. Translated, it gives CASSSRVGPYNEQFF.

This chain uses TRBV2 with TRBJ2-3, with 10 bases matching TRBD2. Trimming cost V 0 bases and J 0 bases; bases outside gene matches: 6. Per the germline V gene, CDR1 is SNHLY and CDR2 is FYNNEI. The CDR3 loop spans 18 amino acids. The CDR3 DNA reads TGTGCCAGCAGTGAAGCGCCGGCTAGCGGGAGAAGCACAGATACGCAGTATTTT. It yields the protein CASSEAPASGRSTDTQYF.

This clonotype was found many times. V is TRBV5-1 and J is TRBJ2-5; no firm D call. Per the germline V gene, CDR1 is SGHRS and CDR2 is YFSETQ. CDR3 length: 13 amino acids. Trimming shortened V by 3 bases and J by 5 bases, and 11 bases separated the two germline ends. CDR3 protein: CASSSVGSETQYF. In DNA form, the CDR3 reads TGCGCCAGCAGCTCGGTAGGCTCGGAGACCCAGTACTTC.

This clonotype was seen many times. The CDR3 region is CASSLARLAGGYSSYNEQFF. In DNA form, the CDR3 reads TGTGCCAGCAGCTTAGCGAGACTAGCGGGAGGCTACAGCTCCTACAATGAGCAGTTCTTC. V is TRBV7-2 and J is TRBJ2-1; TRBD2 matches at 13 bases. V was clipped by 0 bases and J by 0 bases; unmatched bases: 8. The CDR3 consists of 20 residues. The germline gives CDR1 SGHTA, CDR2 FQGNSA.

This clonotype was found once. This chain connects TRBV12-3 or TRBV12-4 to TRBJ2-1, with 10 positions matching TRBD2. The V gene end was trimmed by 3 bases and the J gene end by 7 bases; junction bases not matched to a gene: 6. The CDR3 sequence is 15 residues long. CDR3 DNA sequence: TGTGCCAGCAGTTTCGGTAGCGGGAGGTTGAATGAGCAGTTCTTC. Amino acid sequence: CASSFGSGRLNEQFF.

In this sample, this clonotype turned up many times. The V and J genes are TRBV2 and TRBJ2-3; D is unclear. The CDR3 spans 13 residues. V lost 0 bases and J lost 4, with 5 bases in between. Germline CDR1 SNHLY, CDR2 FYNNEI. Here the CDR3 DNA reads TGTGCCAGCAGTGAAGCGGTCCCAGATACGCAGTATTTT. Encoded protein: CASSEAVPDTQYF.

This clonotype was recorded at least ten times. The rearrangement joins TRBV12-3 or TRBV12-4 to TRBJ1-2, with D perhaps matching TRBD1 (5 bases). V lost 5 bases and J 6 bases, leaving 16 bases between the germline ends. CDR3 length: 14 amino acids. The CDR3 protein is CASSILDSWDGYTF. DNA for the CDR3: TGTGCCAGCAGTATATTAGACAGTTGGGATGGCTACACCTTC.

This clonotype was counted ten times or more. V and J are TRBV10-1 and TRBJ2-3; D perhaps matches TRBD1 (6 bases). The V and J ends lost 8 bases and 5 bases respectively, with 14 bases between them. CDR1 is WNHNN and CDR2 is SYGVQD in the germline V gene (reference sequence). The CDR3 runs to 13 residues. The CDR3 DNA sequence: TGCGCCAGCGGGCGGACAGTCGGAGATACGCAGTATTTT. This encodes CASGRTVGDTQYF.

This clonotype was seen many times. The rearrangement links TRBV11-2 to TRBJ1-6; D remains ambiguous. V lost 4 bases, J lost 8 bases, and 12 bases lay in between. CDR1 SGHAT and CDR2 FQNNGV come from the germline V gene. The CDR3 covers 14 residues. CDR3: CASSSISWDSPLHF. Written as DNA, the CDR3 is TGTGCCAGCAGCTCTATCTCTTGGGATTCACCCCTCCACTTT.

This clonotype showed up many times. This chain uses TRBV5-5 with TRBJ2-7; TRBD1 matches at 7 bases. The germline CDR1 and CDR2 sequences are SGHKS and YYEKEE (reference sequence). This CDR3 has 14 residues. V was pared by 0 bases and J by 3 bases, with 3 bases of the junction left unmatched. CDR3 nucleotide sequence: TGTGCCAGCAGCTTGGGACAGGGTTTCTACGAGCAGTACTTC. Protein sequence: CASSLGQGFYEQYF.

At least ten counts were recorded for this clonotype. This chain connects TRBV6-1 to TRBJ2-7; no definite D call. The CDR3 loop spans 13 amino acids. Germline values: CDR1 MNHNS, CDR2 SASEGT. V lost 8 bases and J lost 5, with 16 bases in between. The CDR3 reads CASLSSLGHEQYF. The CDR3 DNA follows: TGTGCCAGCCTCAGCTCCCTGGGCCACGAGCAGTACTTC.

Comments on this clonotype: A much larger clone lies one base from this, so it may be a read error. The chain uses TRBV6-2 or TRBV6-3 and TRBJ1-2; no firm D call. Germline V gene sequence: CDR1 MNHEY, CDR2 SVGEGT. Trimming pared 6 bases from V and 1 base from J, leaving 12 bases between. The CDR3 loop spans 14 amino acids. For the CDR3, the DNA is TGTGCCAGCAGCGGCAGACTGAGTAACTATGGCTACACCTTC. Translated: CASSGRLSNYGYTF.

This clonotype showed up many times. This chain joins TRBV20-1 and TRBJ2-7; 8 bases are shared with TRBD2. The CDR3 has 13 amino acids. V was pared by 3 bases and J by 2 bases, with 3 bases of the junction left unmatched. From germline, CDR1 is DFQATT and CDR2 SNEGSKA (reference sequence). CDR3 region: CSASLSGAYEQYF. In DNA, the CDR3 is TGCAGTGCTAGTCTTAGCGGGGCCTACGAGCAGTACTTC.